Below, 14 T cell receptor beta chains from the same sample are listed, as sequenced in a study of cytomegalovirus exposure and HLA in healthy donors. Using immunoSEQ multiplex PCR, the repertoire was profiled, and TCRdb retains in-frame clones only, with some absent. The data hold fewer than 250,000 clones, with about 83% observed a single time. Sequencing was done on a sample of PBMCs. The origin of the receptors is a man aged 18-30 years in good health and CMV-seronegative.

J is TRBJ1-4 and V is TRBV4-3; D remains unclear. V lost 0 bases, J lost 8 bases, and 10 bases lay in between. The CDR3 covers 14 residues. The germline V gene has CDR1 LGHNA and CDR2 YSLEER. The CDR3 region has the DNA TGCGCCAGCAGCCAAGATTGGGCCCCGGAAAAACTGTTTTTT. Its protein is CASSQDWAPEKLFF.

Written as DNA, the CDR3 is TGTGCCAGCAGCTTGGTGCCCGCAGGGAACACTGAAGCTTTCTTT. Residues: CASSLVPAGNTEAFF. This chain links TRBV5-7 with TRBJ1-1; D is unclear. TRBV5-7 is an open reading frame whose function is uncertain. This CDR3 comprises 15 residues. V lost 0 bases and J 1 base, leaving 10 bases between the germline ends.

The V gene is TRBV11-2, the J gene TRBJ2-7; 7 positions match TRBD1. Germline V gene lookup returns CDR1 SGHAT and CDR2 FQNNGV. This CDR3 has 16 residues. The V gene end was trimmed by 5 bases and the J gene end by 3 bases; junction bases not matched to a gene: 13. As DNA, the CDR3 is TGTGCCAGCAGCACGCACAGGGGCCCCCACTACTACGAGCAGTACTTC. Amino acids: CASSTHRGPHYYEQYF. Looking up the rest from reference TRBV11-2 and TRBJ2-7 gives the full variable domain: EAGVAQSPRYKIIEKRQSVAFWCNPISGHATLYWYQQILGQGPKLLIQFQNNGVVDDSQLPKDRFSAERLKGVDSTLKIQPAKLEDSAVYLCASSTHRGPHYYEQYFGPGTRLTVT.

In its sample, this clone was seen once. CDR3 sequence reads: CASSLGRGQENSPLHF. DNA for the CDR3: TGTGCCAGCAGCTTGGGCCGGGGACAGGAGAATTCACCCCTCCACTTT. The chain links TRBV7-9 to TRBJ1-6; TRBD1 aligns across 8 bases. This CDR3 contains 16 residues. The germline gives CDR1 SEHNR, CDR2 FQNEAQ (reference sequence). The ends lost 3 bases at V and 7 bases at J; junction bases unmatched: 8.

CDR3 sequence reads: CASSLSLWETQYF. The CDR3 DNA follows: TGTGCCAGCAGTTTGAGCCTTTGGGAGACCCAGTACTTC. V is TRBV27 and J is TRBJ2-5; D uncertain. CDR1 and CDR2 from the germline V gene are MNHEY and SMNVEV (reference sequence). The V and J ends lost 3 bases and 5 bases respectively, with 10 bases between them. The CDR3 extends over 13 amino acids.

This chain links TRBV6-1 with TRBJ2-7; unclear D gene. Deletions cut 4 bases from V and 0 bases from J, with 7 bases between. CDR3 length: 13 amino acids. Germline V gives CDR1 MNHNS, CDR2 SASEGT. CDR3 DNA: TGTGCCAGCAGTGTGGCCCCCTCCTACGAGCAGTACTTC. This codes for CASSVAPSYEQYF.

This rearrangement joins TRBV2 to TRBJ1-4, with 9 bases aligning to TRBD1. The CDR3 consists of 18 residues. The V gene's germline CDR1 is SNHLY and CDR2 FYNNEI. V was clipped by 6 bases and J by 5 bases; unmatched bases: 16. The DNA for the CDR3 is TGTGCCAGCAGCCGTGGGTGGGACAGGGCCCCCTTAAATGAAAAACTGTTTTTT. Its protein product is CASSRGWDRAPLNEKLFF.

The gene calls are TRBV10-1 and TRBJ2-2, with a weak D call TRBD2 (6 bases). The CDR3 runs 14 residues. Germline V lookup: CDR1 WNHNN, CDR2 SYGVQD (reference sequence). V was clipped by 5 bases and J by 1 base, with 8 bases between them. As DNA, the CDR3 is TGCGCCAGCAGTCCGCGGGAGAACACCGGGGAGCTGTTTTTT. Translated: CASSPRENTGELFF.

This chain links TRBV7-9 with TRBJ2-7, with D tentatively TRBD1 (6 bases). This CDR3 spans 12 amino acids. V lost 8 bases, J lost 9 bases, and 17 bases lay in between. In germline, CDR1 is SEHNR, CDR2 FQNEAQ (reference sequence). The CDR3 sequence is CASGLGAEGQYF. The CDR3 nucleotides are TGTGCCAGCGGGCTGGGGGCCGAGGGGCAGTACTTC. Together with reference TRBV7-9 and TRBJ2-7, the CDR3 gives the full variable domain: DTGVSQNPRHKITKRGQNVTFRCDPISEHNRLYWYRQTLGQGPEFLTYFQNEAQLEKSRLLSDRFSAERPKGSFSTLEIQRTEQGDSAMYLCASGLGAEGQYFGPGTRLTVT.

The gene calls are TRBV4-2 and TRBJ2-3, with 12 nucleotides matching TRBD1. Looked up from germline, CDR1 is LGHNA and CDR2 is YNFKEQ. The CDR3 is made up of 18 amino acids. Unmatched junction bases numbered 10, after V lost 0 bases and J lost 6 bases. DNA of the CDR3: TGTGCCAGCAGCCAAGATCTTCGCGGGACAGGGGGCAGGGATACGCAGTATTTT. Translated, it gives CASSQDLRGTGGRDTQYF.

V is TRBV5-4 and J is TRBJ1-2, with TRBD1 as a possible D gene (6 bases). V lost 4 bases and J 8 bases, leaving 12 bases between the germline ends. The V gene's germline CDR1 is SGHNT and CDR2 YYREEE (reference sequence). The CDR3 runs 12 residues. Here the CDR3 DNA reads TGTGCCAGCAGCAGAACAGGGCAGGGCTACACCTTC. It translates to CASSRTGQGYTF.

The chain couples TRBV12-2 to TRBJ2-1; the table assigns TRBD2, which was not confirmed against the DNA. TRBV12-2 is listed as a pseudogene. The CDR3 extends over 15 amino acids. CDR3 sequence reads: CASRLEASGYNEQFF. Here the CDR3 DNA reads TGTGCAAGTCGCTTAGAGGCTAGCGGTTACAATGAGCAGTTCTTC.

This clone was observed once. This chain uses TRBV5-1 with TRBJ2-7, with D perhaps matching TRBD2 (6 bases). Germline V gene data show CDR1 as SGHRS and CDR2 as YFSETQ. The CDR3 is 14 amino acids. The germline V and J ends were trimmed by 2 bases and 5 bases, with 14 bases remaining between them. In nucleotides, the CDR3 is TGCGCCAGCAGCTTTAGCGGCACGTATGACGAGCAGTACTTC. Translated, it gives CASSFSGTYDEQYF.

The table lists this clone with a few counts. V usage is TRBV28 and J usage is TRBJ1-6, with a tentative D call TRBD1 (6 bases). The CDR3 sequence is 14 residues long. CDR1 is MDHEN and CDR2 is SYDVKM in the germline V gene. Trimming removed 4 bases at V and 10 bases at J, with 14 bases between. In DNA form, the CDR3 reads TGTGCCAGCAGTTCATTGACAGGCGACTCACCCCTCCACTTT. Its protein product is CASSSLTGDSPLHF. The full variable domain, completed using reference TRBV28 and TRBJ1-6, is DVKVTQSSRYLVKRTGEKVFLECVQDMDHENMFWYRQDPGLGLRLIYFSYDVKMKEKGDIPEGYSVSREKKERFSLILESASTNQTSMYLCASSSLTGDSPLHFGNGTRLTVT.